A single sample is the source of the 5 T cell receptor beta chains below, sequenced in a study of glioma-infiltrating T cells (TCRdb year 2016). TCRdb names Illumina MiSeq as the instrument used. TCR alpha and beta CDR3 regions were amplified with the iRepertoire nested amplicon-rescue multiplex PCR (arm-PCR) platform from RNA. TCRdb trimmed public reads at Q25 via fastp, called clones via MiXCR and kept in-frame beta chains. Every distinct CDR3 protein forms one entry, paired with its most common genes and DNA. The sample table shows fewer than 500,000 distinct CDR3 sequences, and approximately 42% are seen once. Clones ranked in the top ten supply around 12% of the sample. The specimen was glioma tissue, nonneoplastic brain tissue, or PBMCs (not recorded which). These receptors were taken from a human donor with low-grade glioma or glioblastoma, undergoing nonglioma brain surgery, or in good health (not recorded which).

A few counts support this clonotype. The chain uses TRBV20-1 and TRBJ2-3, with D unresolved. Germline CDR1 is DFQATT and CDR2 is SNEGSKA (reference sequence). This CDR3 comprises 12 residues. Trimming shortened V by 2 bases and J by 1 base, and 4 bases separated the two germline ends. CDR3 protein: CSARSRTDTQYF. The CDR3 DNA reads TGCAGTGCTAGATCCCGCACAGATACGCAGTATTTT.

A note on this clonotype: Being one base from a much bigger clone, this may be a read error. CDR3 amino acids: CASRPSFQKTQYF. CDR3 sequence (DNA): TGTGCCAGCAGACCCTCCTTCCAAAAGACCCAGTACTTC. This sequence joins TRBV27 and TRBJ2-5; D ambiguous. CDR1 MNHEY and CDR2 SMNVEV come from the germline V gene (reference sequence). This CDR3 has 13 amino acids.

This clonotype was counted many times. This chain connects TRBV6-5 to TRBJ1-1; TRBD1 matches 9 bases. The V segment lost 3 bases and the J segment 5 bases; nucleotides outside the gene matches: 1. The CDR3 is 13 amino acids. Per the germline V gene, CDR1 is MNHEY and CDR2 is SVGAGI. The CDR3 reads CASSYGQGTEAFF. The CDR3 nucleotides are TGTGCCAGCAGTTATGGACAGGGGACTGAAGCTTTCTTT.

This clonotype was detected ten times or more. The V gene is TRBV7-6, the J gene TRBJ1-1, with D possibly being TRBD1 (6 bases). Germline V gives CDR1 SGHVS, CDR2 FNYEAQ. The CDR3 loop spans 13 amino acids. Trimming removed 5 bases at V and 2 bases at J, with 9 bases between. DNA of the CDR3: TGTGCCAGCAGCGCGGACAGTAACACTGAAGCTTTCTTT. Residues: CASSADSNTEAFF. Filled out from reference TRBV7-6 and TRBJ1-1, the complete variable domain reads GAGVSQSPRYKVTKRGQDVALRCDPISGHVSLYWYRQALGQGPEFLTYFNYEAQQDKSGLPNDRFSAERPEGSISTLTIQRTEQRDSAMYRCASSADSNTEAFFGQGTRLTVV.

This clonotype was seen a handful of times. The J gene is TRBJ2-1, the V gene TRBV15, with TRBD2 matching 8 bases. Germline V CDR1 and CDR2: LNHNV, YYDKDF (reference sequence). The V segment lost 1 base and the J segment 8 bases; nucleotides outside the gene matches: 7. The CDR3 has 15 amino acids. CDR3 sequence (DNA): TGTGCCACCAGCAGAGTCCGGGAGGGCCTGGATGAGCAGTTCTTC. This codes for CATSRVREGLDEQFF.